These 10 T cell receptor beta chains came from one sample sequenced in a study of vaccination effects on CD4 cells after COVID-19. The data were produced by immunoSEQ multiplex PCR, yet TCRdb's version contains in-frame clones alone and is incomplete. The sample lists tens of thousands of clones; around 73% were seen once. Isolation of CD4+ T cells took place after nine to ten days of culture. Participants were given two doses of BNT162b2 or mRNA-1273 vaccine. These receptors' targets are unknown. Source: CD4+ T cells from PBMCs cultured without peptide, taken after COVID-19 vaccination. The source of these receptors is a human donor who received a COVID-19 vaccine.

CDR3 coding DNA: TGTGCCAGCAGTCGCCCCCGGGACCTCACCGGGGAGCTGTTTTTT. It translates to CASSRPRDLTGELFF. The rearrangement uses TRBV6-6 and TRBJ2-2; possibly TRBD1 or TRBD2 for D (5 bases each). This CDR3 has 15 amino acids. Trimming cost V 5 bases and J 4 bases, with 14 bases left between them. Germline CDR1 MNHNY, CDR2 SVGAGI (reference sequence).

The chain couples TRBV6-5 to TRBJ1-4, with D maybe TRBD1 (5 bases). Germline V gene sequence: CDR1 MNHEY, CDR2 SVGAGI. The CDR3 extends over 13 amino acids. V lost 8 bases and J lost 5, with 12 bases in between. CDR3 bases: TGTGCCAGCTTCGGGGGGTCGAATGAAAAACTGTTTTTT. The encoded protein is CASFGGSNEKLFF.

V usage is TRBV29-1 and J usage is TRBJ2-7, with D uncertain. Germline lookup yields CDR1 SQVTM and CDR2 ANQGSEA. V shed 2 bases and J shed 3 bases, with 5 bases lying between them. The CDR3 contains 11 residues. CDR3 DNA: TGCAGCGTTGAATTTGGCTACGAGCAGTACTTC. It codes for CSVEFGYEQYF.

The chain links TRBV6-5 to TRBJ1-2; D may be TRBD1 (5 bases). The CDR3 sequence is 11 residues long. The germline V gene encodes CDR1 MNHEY and CDR2 SVGAGI. V was clipped by 4 bases and J by 8 bases, with 8 bases between them. CDR3 amino acids: CASSSGLGYTF. The CDR3 region has the DNA TGTGCCAGCAGTTCAGGGCTCGGCTACACCTTC.

The rearrangement links TRBV6-5 to TRBJ1-1; D gene ambiguous. V lost 5 bases and J lost 3, with 16 bases in between. Per germline, CDR1 MNHEY and CDR2 SVGAGI. The CDR3 length is 15 residues. The CDR3 DNA reads as TGTGCCAGCAGTCCCACCGGGGTCGGGCACACTGAAGCTTTCTTT. It translates to CASSPTGVGHTEAFF.

The chain is built from TRBV2 and TRBJ2-7, with D perhaps TRBD1 or TRBD2 (5 bases each). Germline V gene data show CDR1 as SNHLY and CDR2 as FYNNEI. The CDR3 has 12 amino acids. Trimming took off 7 bases at V and 3 bases at J, with 10 bases between the two ends. The CDR3 nucleotides read TGTGCCAGCAATTGGGACCACTACGAGCAGTACTTC. This encodes CASNWDHYEQYF.

This clone was picked up a small number of times. J is TRBJ1-1 and V is TRBV5-1, with a weak D call TRBD1 (5 bases). The CDR3 sequence is 14 residues long. Trimming left V 4 bases short and J 1 base short, with 11 bases between. The V gene's germline CDR1 is SGHRS and CDR2 YFSETQ. CDR3 sequence reads: CASSLLTGNTEAFF. Here the CDR3 DNA reads TGCGCCAGCAGCCTCCTTACAGGGAACACTGAAGCTTTCTTT.

This CDR3 reads CASSFSTGTGGGYTF. In DNA, the CDR3 is TGTGCCAGCAGCTTTTCTACCGGGACAGGGGGTGGCTACACCTTC. This sequence joins TRBV9 and TRBJ1-2, with 11 bases identical to TRBD1. Germline CDR1 reads SGDLS; CDR2 reads YYNGEE. Trimming at V came to 4 bases and at J to 7 bases, leaving 9 bases not matched to a gene. The CDR3 spans 15 residues.

The chain couples TRBV9 to TRBJ1-1; 10 nucleotides match TRBD1. Germline V gene lookup returns CDR1 SGDLS and CDR2 YYNGEE. This CDR3 has 16 amino acids. V shed 4 bases, J shed 5 bases, and the junction held 11 bases outside the gene matches. The CDR3 reads CASSKKGQGRDTEAFF. The DNA of the CDR3 is TGTGCCAGCAGCAAAAAGGGACAGGGGCGGGATACTGAAGCTTTCTTT.

This chain uses TRBV27 with TRBJ1-4, with TRBD1 matching 7 bases. V gave up 4 bases and J gave up 6 bases; unmatched junction bases: 8. Per germline, CDR1 MNHEY and CDR2 SMNVEV (reference sequence). There are 15 residues in the CDR3. CDR3 bases: TGTGCCAGCAGTTCAAGAGGTACAGGGGATGAAAAACTGTTTTTT. Amino acids: CASSSRGTGDEKLFF.